The 27 T cell receptor beta chains below come from one sample, sequenced in a study of PD-L1 blockade in urothelial cancer. TCRdb's copy holds only in-frame clones and misses some; the assay was immunoSEQ multiplex PCR. The sample shows fewer than 130,000 clones, roughly 84% of them seen only once. Sequenced here: PBMCs, sampled around atezolizumab (anti-PD-L1) treatment. The receptors were gathered from a man between 45 and 60 years old with urothelial cancer.

This chain uses TRBV18 with TRBJ1-1; a weak D match, TRBD1 (6 bases). Trimming cost V 2 bases and J 4 bases, with 11 bases left between them. CDR1 and CDR2 (germline): KGHSH, LQKENI. CDR3 length: 14 amino acids. CDR3 nucleotide sequence: TGTGCCAGCTCACCAGACAGGATATCCACTGAAGCTTTCTTT. Amino acid sequence: CASSPDRISTEAFF.

This sequence joins TRBV5-1 and TRBJ1-1, with D unclear. Germline CDR1 reads SGHRS; CDR2 reads YFSETQ. Between the trimmed V and J ends, which lost 2 bases and 4 bases, there was a span of 12 bases. This CDR3 has 14 residues. The CDR3 loop reads CASSFGLEGTEAFF. In nucleotides, the CDR3 is TGCGCCAGCAGCTTCGGGCTCGAGGGCACTGAAGCTTTCTTT.

The chain recombines TRBV6-1 with TRBJ2-7; 10 bases match TRBD1. Trimming cost V 2 bases and J 6 bases; bases outside gene matches: 25. The length of the CDR3 is 21 residues. Germline loops: CDR1 MNHNS, CDR2 SASEGT. CDR3 sequence (DNA): TGTGCCAGCAGTGAATGGGTCGGGACAGGGGCCCGGGGCGTCTTCGGTGGCGAGCAGTACTTC. Residues: CASSEWVGTGARGVFGGEQYF.

Of note for this clone: The junction differs from germline at one of its ends, possibly a read error. V usage is TRBV19 and J usage is TRBJ2-7, with D possibly TRBD1 on 6 matching bases. The CDR3 consists of 16 residues. Germline CDR1 and CDR2: LNHDA and SQIVND (reference sequence). The CDR3 loop is CASSKGETGISSEQYF. In DNA form, the CDR3 reads TGTGCCAGTAGTAAAGGGGAGACAGGAATCTCCTCCGAGCAGTACTTC. Complete variable domain (other parts from reference TRBV19 and TRBJ2-7): DGGITQSPKYLFRKEGQNVTLSCEQNLNHDAMYWYRQDPGQGLRLIYYSQIVNDFQKGDIAEGYSVSREKKESFPLTVTSAQKNPTAFYLCASSKGETGISSEQYFGPGTRLTVT.

The chain recombines TRBV7-6 with TRBJ2-1, with 7 positions matching TRBD2. From germline, CDR1 is SGHVS and CDR2 FNYEAQ. This CDR3 region has 15 residues. V lost 2 bases, J lost 8 bases, and 9 bases stayed unmatched. The CDR3 spells CASSLSSGSVYEQFF. The CDR3 coding sequence is TGTGCCAGCAGCTTATCTAGCGGTAGTGTCTATGAGCAGTTCTTC.

The chain combines TRBV27 with TRBJ2-1, with 9 bases fitting TRBD2. Germline loops: CDR1 MNHEY, CDR2 SMNVEV (reference sequence). J was trimmed by 7 bases and V by 4 bases; bases with no gene match: 8. CDR3 length: 15 residues. The CDR3 DNA reads as TGTGCCAGCAGTTCGCGGGTAGCGGGAGTTAATGAGCAGTTCTTC. Its translation: CASSSRVAGVNEQFF.

CDR3 DNA sequence: TGCGCCAGCAGCTTGGGGACTAGCGACACCTACGAGCAGTACTTC. Its translation is CASSLGTSDTYEQYF. The chain is built from TRBV5-1 and TRBJ2-7; 9 bases align to TRBD2. This CDR3 has 15 residues. V shed 0 bases, J shed 2 bases, and the junction held 3 bases outside the gene matches. Germline values: CDR1 SGHRS, CDR2 YFSETQ. Together with reference TRBV5-1 and TRBJ2-7, the CDR3 gives the full variable domain: KAGVTQTPRYLIKTRGQQVTLSCSPISGHRSVSWYQQTPGQGLQFLFEYFSETQRNKGNFPGRFSGRQFSNSRSEMNVSTLELGDSALYLCASSLGTSDTYEQYFGPGTRLTVT.

The chain couples TRBV11-2 to TRBJ2-1, with 7 bases matching TRBD2. Per the germline V gene, CDR1 is SGHAT and CDR2 is FQNNGV. This CDR3 comprises 15 residues. After removal of 4 bases from V and 8 bases from J, the junction contained 11 bases not matched to a gene. The CDR3 coding sequence is TGTGCCAGCAGCTCGAGGACTAGTGATCCGTATGAGCAGTTCTTC. Protein product: CASSSRTSDPYEQFF.

The V and J genes are TRBV28 and TRBJ2-7; 7 bases line up with TRBD2. Germline lookup yields CDR1 MDHEN and CDR2 SYDVKM. The CDR3 length is 15 residues. J was trimmed by 0 bases and V by 8 bases; bases with no gene match: 10. In DNA, the CDR3 is TGTGCCAGCGTCCTGGGAGGGAGCCTCTCCTACGAGCAGTACTTC. It translates to CASVLGGSLSYEQYF.

The V and J genes are TRBV6-4 and TRBJ2-1; TRBD2 matches at 13 bases. The CDR3 is 15 amino acids. Looked up from germline, CDR1 is MRHNA and CDR2 is SNTAGT. V lost 6 bases to trimming and J lost 8 bases; unmatched junction nucleotides: 7. CDR3 DNA: TGTGCCAGCAGCGGACTAGCGGGAGAAGTCCATGAGCAGTTCTTC. This gives the protein CASSGLAGEVHEQFF.

A note on this clone: Other nucleotide sequences from this sample produce the same CDR3. This chain joins TRBV7-9 and TRBJ2-7; D might be TRBD1 (6 bases). This CDR3 contains 13 residues. Deletions cut 1 base from V and 3 bases from J, with 7 bases between. Germline CDR1 is SEHNR and CDR2 is FQNEAQ (reference sequence). The CDR3 reads CASSLEQGYEQYF. The CDR3, as DNA: TGTGCCAGCAGCTTAGAACAGGGCTACGAGCAGTACTTC.

The chain employs TRBV18 and TRBJ2-1; maybe TRBD1 (5 bases). There are 13 residues in the CDR3. Per germline, CDR1 KGHSH and CDR2 LQKENI. Trimming removed 5 bases from V and 8 bases from J, with 13 bases in between. In nucleotides, the CDR3 is TGTGCCAGCTCAGTAGGGGTTCGGGATGAGCAGTTCTTC. Translation: CASSVGVRDEQFF.

This clone appeared a few times. The junction differs from germline at one of its ends, possibly a read error. The chain combines TRBV7-2 with TRBJ1-2, with D possibly TRBD1 on 5 matching bases. CDR1 and CDR2 (germline): SGHTA, FQGNSA. There are 12 residues in the CDR3. The CDR3 DNA is TGTGCCAGCAGCCCTTATGGGGGGACGTTTAGCTTC. It encodes CASSPYGGTFSF.

The V call is TRBV6-6, the J call TRBJ2-1; D unclear. The germline V gene has CDR1 MNHNY and CDR2 SVGAGI (reference sequence). The CDR3 runs to 16 residues. V dropped 0 bases and J dropped 0 bases, with 9 bases sitting between them. The CDR3: CASSYSRDISYNEQFF. CDR3 sequence (DNA): TGTGCCAGCAGTTACTCTAGAGACATCTCCTACAATGAGCAGTTCTTC.

The gene calls are TRBV19 and TRBJ1-5, with 7 bases that match TRBD1. V lost 7 bases and J lost 1; bases outside the gene matches: 7. The CDR3 totals 15 residues. Germline V gives CDR1 LNHDA, CDR2 SQIVND (reference sequence). The CDR3 sequence is CASIDRTGSNQPQHF. CDR3 in DNA: TGTGCCAGTATCGACCGGACAGGAAGCAATCAGCCCCAGCATTTT.

This chain's CDR3 is CASSPGWGDLSYNEQFF. CDR3 DNA: TGCGCCAGCAGCCCGGGGTGGGGGGACCTCTCCTACAATGAGCAGTTCTTC. This sequence joins TRBV5-1 and TRBJ2-1, with D maybe TRBD2 (6 bases). Germline CDR1 SGHRS, CDR2 YFSETQ. Trimming removed 4 bases at V and 0 bases at J, with 17 bases between. There are 17 residues in the CDR3.

V usage is TRBV6-1 and J usage is TRBJ1-5; D unclear. Per the germline V gene, CDR1 is MNHNS and CDR2 is SASEGT. The CDR3 totals 14 residues. The germline V and J ends were trimmed by 3 bases and 5 bases, with 11 bases remaining between them. In DNA, the CDR3 is TGTGCCAGCAGTGAGGGCAGAAGGTATCAGCCCCAGCATTTT. This codes for CASSEGRRYQPQHF.

This rearrangement joins TRBV2 to TRBJ2-3, with TRBD1 as a possible D gene (6 bases). CDR3 size: 14 residues. Germline assignment: CDR1 SNHLY and CDR2 FYNNEI. Between the trimmed V and J ends, which lost 6 bases and 0 bases, there was a span of 10 bases. The CDR3 is CASRLGQSTDTQYF. DNA of the CDR3: TGTGCCAGCAGACTTGGACAGAGCACAGATACGCAGTATTTT.

Only one count was recorded for this clone. The chain is built from TRBV4-1 and TRBJ1-1; D might be TRBD1 (6 bases). The V end lost 0 bases, the J end lost 0 bases, and 8 bases lay between the germline ends. CDR1 is MGHRA, CDR2 YSYEKL, per germline. This CDR3 contains 15 residues. The CDR3 nucleotides are TGCGCCAGCAGCCAAGATTGGACAGTGAACACTGAAGCTTTCTTT. Translation: CASSQDWTVNTEAFF.

The rearrangement joins TRBV28 to TRBJ2-5, with a possible D match to TRBD2 (7 bases). Trimming pared 3 bases from V and 1 base from J, leaving 12 bases between. The CDR3 contains 15 residues. CDR1 is MDHEN and CDR2 is SYDVKM in the germline V gene. The CDR3 reads CASSFGGPPQETQYF. The CDR3 region has the DNA TGTGCCAGCAGTTTCGGGGGGCCTCCCCAAGAGACCCAGTACTTC.

V gene TRBV5-1 combines with J gene TRBJ2-7; tentative D call: TRBD2 (6 bases). The germline V gene has CDR1 SGHRS and CDR2 YFSETQ. CDR3 size: 13 residues. Trimming took 5 bases from V and 2 from J, leaving 11 bases between them. The CDR3 protein is CASRDGGTYEQYF. The DNA for the CDR3 is TGCGCCAGCAGGGATGGCGGGACCTACGAGCAGTACTTC.

This rearrangement joins TRBV4-1 to TRBJ2-4; D remains unclear. CDR1 and CDR2 (germline): MGHRA, YSYEKL. This CDR3 region has 15 residues. Trimming left V 1 base short and J 9 bases short, with 16 bases between. This chain's CDR3 is CASSQANQESAIQYF. The CDR3 DNA reads as TGCGCCAGCAGCCAAGCTAACCAAGAGAGCGCCATTCAGTACTTC.

The V gene is TRBV2, the J gene TRBJ2-5, with TRBD1 as a possible D gene (6 bases). The V gene lost 6 bases and the J gene lost 1 base, with 12 bases spanning the gap. The CDR3 spans 14 residues. CDR1 and CDR2 from the germline V gene are SNHLY and FYNNEI. The CDR3 spells CASRERQAQETQYF. Here the CDR3 DNA reads TGTGCCAGCAGAGAGAGACAGGCCCAAGAGACCCAGTACTTC.

This sequence joins TRBV4-2 and TRBJ1-6, with 8 bases that match TRBD1. The V gene end was trimmed by 3 bases and the J gene end by 9 bases; junction bases not matched to a gene: 13. Germline assignment: CDR1 LGHNA and CDR2 YNFKEQ. The CDR3 contains 17 residues. CDR3 sequence: CASSHPPTGERGSPLHF. In nucleotides, the CDR3 is TGTGCCAGCAGCCACCCCCCGACAGGGGAGCGAGGTTCACCCCTCCACTTT.

The chain joins TRBV7-9 to TRBJ2-7; D perhaps matches TRBD1 (5 bases). Germline CDR1 reads SEHNR; CDR2 reads FQNEAQ (reference sequence). Trimming left V 3 bases short and J 0 bases short, with 12 bases between. This CDR3 has 15 residues. The CDR3 nucleotides are TGTGCCAGCAGCTTGGTGGGGCTTAGCTCCTACGAGCAGTACTTC. Protein: CASSLVGLSSYEQYF.

The J gene is TRBJ2-3, the V gene TRBV27; possible D gene TRBD1, 5 bases. The CDR3 runs to 15 residues. Germline V gene lookup returns CDR1 MNHEY and CDR2 SMNVEV (reference sequence). Trimming took 4 bases from V and 2 from J, leaving 13 bases between them. CDR3 amino acids: CASSSRTPTTDTQYF. The CDR3 region has the DNA TGTGCCAGCAGTTCCCGGACACCAACCACAGATACGCAGTATTTT.

The rearrangement joins TRBV28 to TRBJ1-4, with a possible D match to TRBD1 (5 bases). V was pared by 3 bases and J by 6 bases, with 17 bases between. The CDR3 extends over 16 amino acids. Germline CDR1 MDHEN, CDR2 SYDVKM. For the CDR3, the DNA is TGTGCCAGCAGTTTTTTGGGTGGCAGGGTCGATGAAAAACTGTTTTTT. Protein: CASSFLGGRVDEKLFF.